The next 4 T cell receptor beta chains were all read from a single sample in a study of response to subunit inactivated influenza vaccine. MiXCR was run by TCRdb on the RT-PCR reads, yielding one entry per CDR3 protein. Of 800,000 or so distinct CDR3 sequences listed, approximately 21% are singletons. Here the sequenced sample was PBMCs from blood, taken 5 to 6 days after vaccination. Receptor source: a man in his fifties or sixties who received an inactivated influenza vaccine.

This clonotype turned up a few times. This chain links TRBV20-1 with TRBJ2-7, with 14 bases identical to TRBD2. V shed 5 bases, J shed 2 bases, and the junction held 8 bases outside the gene matches. The CDR3 is 16 residues long. From germline, CDR1 is DFQATT and CDR2 SNEGSKA (reference sequence). CDR3 protein: CSAAGLAGVSPYEQYF. For the CDR3, the DNA is TGCAGTGCTGCGGGACTAGCGGGAGTATCGCCCTACGAGCAGTACTTC.

The V and J genes are TRBV4-1 and TRBJ1-1; D may be TRBD1 (5 bases). With 0 bases removed from V and 4 bases from J, the gap between germline ends came to 12 bases. In germline, CDR1 is MGHRA, CDR2 YSYEKL. The CDR3 spans 15 residues. The CDR3 protein is CASSQEGRGSTEAFF. As DNA, the CDR3 is TGCGCCAGCAGCCAAGAGGGACGGGGTAGCACTGAAGCTTTCTTT.

This clonotype has just a few counts. The J gene is TRBJ2-1, the V gene TRBV24-1; the D is unclear. V was clipped by 5 bases and J by 6 bases, with 10 bases between them. This CDR3 comprises 13 residues. Per the germline V gene, CDR1 is KGHDR and CDR2 is SFDVKD. The CDR3 protein is CATSASPSNEQFF. The CDR3 bases are TGTGCCACCAGTGCAAGTCCTAGCAATGAGCAGTTCTTC.

The genes are TRBV5-1 and TRBJ1-1; D is unclear. Between the trimmed V and J ends, which lost 3 bases and 2 bases, there was a span of 14 bases. Germline values: CDR1 SGHRS, CDR2 YFSETQ. This CDR3 is 15 amino acids long. CDR3 loop: CASSSTNPENTEAFF. For the CDR3, the DNA is TGCGCCAGCAGCTCAACAAACCCAGAAAACACTGAAGCTTTCTTT. Combining the CDR3 with reference TRBV5-1 and TRBJ1-1 gives the whole variable domain KAGVTQTPRYLIKTRGQQVTLSCSPISGHRSVSWYQQTPGQGLQFLFEYFSETQRNKGNFPGRFSGRQFSNSRSEMNVSTLELGDSALYLCASSSTNPENTEAFFGQGTRLTVV.